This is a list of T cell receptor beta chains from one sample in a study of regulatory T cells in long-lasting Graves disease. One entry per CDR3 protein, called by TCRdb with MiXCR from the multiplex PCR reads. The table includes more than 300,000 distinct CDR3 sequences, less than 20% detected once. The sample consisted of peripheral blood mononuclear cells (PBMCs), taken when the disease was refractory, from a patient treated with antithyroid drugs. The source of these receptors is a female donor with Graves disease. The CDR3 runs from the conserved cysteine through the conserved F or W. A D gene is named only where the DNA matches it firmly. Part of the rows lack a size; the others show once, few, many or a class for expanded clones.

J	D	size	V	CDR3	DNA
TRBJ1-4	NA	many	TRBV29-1	CSVEGQGKANEKLFF	TGCAGCGTTGAAGGTCAGGGGAAAGCAAATGAAAAACTGTTTTTT
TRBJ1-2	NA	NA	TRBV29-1	CSGALGNYGYTF	TGCAGCGGGGCCTTGGGGAACTATGGCTACACCTTC
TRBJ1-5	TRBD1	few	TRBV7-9	CASSPGQGRGGNQPQHF	TGTGCCAGCAGCCCGGGACAGGGCCGGGGGGGCAATCAGCCCCAGCATTTT
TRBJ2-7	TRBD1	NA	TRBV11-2	CASSSGQAEQYF	TGTGCCAGCAGCTCGGGACAGGCAGAGCAGTACTTC
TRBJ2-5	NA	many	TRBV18	CASSPPGHLETQYF	TGTGCCAGCTCACCACCGGGACATCTGGAGACCCAGTACTTC
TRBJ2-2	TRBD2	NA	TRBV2	CATQKGLATGELFF	TGTGCCACCCAGAAGGGACTAGCAACCGGGGAGCTGTTTTTT
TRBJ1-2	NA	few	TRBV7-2	CASSLALFYGYTF	TGTGCCAGCAGCTTAGCCCTGTTCTATGGCTACACCTTC
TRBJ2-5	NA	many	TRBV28	CASSLVPGETQYF	TGTGCCAGCAGTTTAGTACCCGGGGAGACCCAGTACTTC
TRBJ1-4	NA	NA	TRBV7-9	CASTPGPEAGEKLFF	TGTGCCAGCACCCCTGGGCCAGAGGCGGGTGAAAAACTGTTTTTT
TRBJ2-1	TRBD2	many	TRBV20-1	CSARVIREGPVNEQFF	TGCAGTGCTAGGGTCATAAGGGAGGGCCCGGTGAATGAGCAGTTCTTC
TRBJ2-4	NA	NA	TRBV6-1	CASSPTSGKNIQYF	TGTGCCAGCAGTCCGACATCAGGGAAAAACATTCAGTACTTC
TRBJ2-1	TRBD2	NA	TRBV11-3	CASSLGLVAGAINEQFF	TGTGCCAGCAGCTTAGGATTGGTAGCGGGGGCTATCAATGAGCAGTTCTTC
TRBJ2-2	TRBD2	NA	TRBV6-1	CASTPGSGGNTGELFF	TGTGCCAGCACCCCAGGGAGCGGGGGGAACACCGGGGAGCTGTTTTTT
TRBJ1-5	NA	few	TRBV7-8	CASSRRMDPGNHSNQPQHF	TGTGCCAGCAGCCGGAGAATGGACCCCGGGAACCATAGCAATCAGCCCCAGCATTTT
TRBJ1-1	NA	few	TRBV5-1	CASSLEQGGTEAFF	TGCGCCAGCAGCTTGGAACAGGGAGGGACTGAAGCTTTCTTT
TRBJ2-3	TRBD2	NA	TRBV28	CASSAELAGGPSTDTQYF	TGTGCCAGCAGTGCCGAACTAGCGGGAGGGCCTAGCACAGATACGCAGTATTTT
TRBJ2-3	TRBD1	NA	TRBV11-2	CASSPTGTVGTDTQYF	TGTGCCAGCAGCCCAACCGGGACAGTCGGTACAGATACGCAGTATTTT
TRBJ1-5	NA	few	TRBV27	CASSLLGAGGQPQHF	TGTGCCAGCAGTTTATTAGGGGCGGGAGGTCAGCCCCAGCATTTT
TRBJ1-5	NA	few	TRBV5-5	CASSLLSLDQPQHF	TGTGCCAGCAGCTTGCTCTCCCTCGACCAGCCCCAGCATTTT
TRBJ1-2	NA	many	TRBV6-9	CASSYLYNRNYGYTF	TGTGCCAGCAGTTACTTGTATAACAGAAACTATGGCTACACCTTC
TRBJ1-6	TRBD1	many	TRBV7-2	CASSLDRQGTSPLHF	TGTGCCAGCAGCTTGGACAGACAGGGTACTTCACCCCTCCACTTT
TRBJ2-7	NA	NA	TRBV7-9	CASSSDGGPYEQYF	TGTGCCAGCAGCTCTGATGGGGGCCCATATGAGCAGTACTTC